Below are 7 T cell receptor beta chains sequenced from a single sample in a study of read filtering for tumor transcriptome and immune sequencing. The library was built from about 370 ng RNA with molecular barcoded adaptors for alpha/delta and beta/gamma chains. TCRdb recomputed calls from the reads with MiXCR, one row per CDR3 protein. The table includes more than 35,000 distinct CDR3 sequences, 12% detected once. Sequencing was done on a sample of a population of CD138-negative cells sorted from bone marrow. These TCRs come from a donor aged 40 or over with multiple myeloma.

This clonotype has ten or more counts. The chain uses TRBV15 and TRBJ2-7; 7 positions match TRBD1. The germline V gene encodes CDR1 LNHNV and CDR2 YYDKDF (reference sequence). CDR3 length equals 12 residues. V lost 5 bases, J lost 3 bases, and 1 base stayed unmatched. The CDR3 protein is CATSRQGYEQYF. CDR3 bases: TGTGCCACCAGCCGACAGGGCTACGAGCAGTACTTC.

This clonotype was observed many times. The chain's CDR3 is CASSLASGAWEQYF. As DNA, the CDR3 is TGTGCCAGCAGCTTAGCTTCCGGGGCCTGGGAGCAGTACTTC. The genes are TRBV7-2 and TRBJ2-7, with D possibly called TRBD1 or TRBD2 (5 bases each). CDR1 is SGHTA and CDR2 is FQGNSA in the germline V gene. V lost 0 bases and J lost 7, with 13 bases in between. CDR3 length equals 14 residues.

There are a few counts of this clonotype. This is likely a read error, given that the CDR3 carries no conserved phenylalanine or tryptophan at its end. The DNA is left out, because the CDR3 cannot be placed on it with certainty; the CDR3 is given as TCRdb lists it. The CDR3 region is CVSRGADRVFNEQLY. The gene calls are TRBV2 and TRBJ2-1; the DNA was not compared with TRBD1, the D call given in the table. The CDR3 contains 15 residues when both ends are counted. Per germline, CDR1 SNHLY and CDR2 FYNNEI.

In its sample, this clonotype was seen many times. V is TRBV29-1 and J is TRBJ1-1; 8 positions match TRBD1. The CDR3 loop spans 14 amino acids. Trimming took 6 bases from V and 5 from J; bases not matched to a gene: 11. Germline lookup yields CDR1 SQVTM and CDR2 ANQGSEA. This CDR3 reads CSVQTGGSGTEAFF. The CDR3 DNA is TGCAGCGTGCAAACAGGGGGATCGGGGACTGAAGCTTTCTTT.

Concerning this clonotype itself: With a much larger clone just one base away, this may be a read error. The chain combines TRBV24-1 with TRBJ2-3, with D possibly being TRBD1 (7 bases). CDR1 and CDR2 from the germline V gene are KGHDR and SFDVKD. The CDR3 has 15 residues. DNA for the CDR3: TGTGCCTCCAGTGACCACAGGGGACTGAGGCATACGCAGTATTTT. This encodes CASSDHRGLRHTQYF.

The table lists this clonotype with many counts. This chain links TRBV20-1 with TRBJ2-2; D unclear. Looked up from germline, CDR1 is DFQATT and CDR2 is SNEGSKA (reference sequence). V gave up 0 bases and J gave up 2 bases, with 13 bases separating them. The CDR3 runs 16 residues. Written as DNA, the CDR3 is TGCAGTGCTAGAGATCTCCGTTGGGGAAACACCGGGGAGCTGTTTTTT. This sequence encodes CSARDLRWGNTGELFF.

This clonotype has a count of ten or more. This chain uses TRBV27 with TRBJ2-3; D is unclear. The CDR3 has 13 amino acids. The V gene's germline CDR1 is MNHEY and CDR2 SMNVEV (reference sequence). Trimming took off 2 bases at V and 1 base at J, with 4 bases between the two ends. The CDR3 is CASSLTGTDTQYF. CDR3 bases: TGTGCCAGCAGTTTAACGGGCACAGATACGCAGTATTTT.